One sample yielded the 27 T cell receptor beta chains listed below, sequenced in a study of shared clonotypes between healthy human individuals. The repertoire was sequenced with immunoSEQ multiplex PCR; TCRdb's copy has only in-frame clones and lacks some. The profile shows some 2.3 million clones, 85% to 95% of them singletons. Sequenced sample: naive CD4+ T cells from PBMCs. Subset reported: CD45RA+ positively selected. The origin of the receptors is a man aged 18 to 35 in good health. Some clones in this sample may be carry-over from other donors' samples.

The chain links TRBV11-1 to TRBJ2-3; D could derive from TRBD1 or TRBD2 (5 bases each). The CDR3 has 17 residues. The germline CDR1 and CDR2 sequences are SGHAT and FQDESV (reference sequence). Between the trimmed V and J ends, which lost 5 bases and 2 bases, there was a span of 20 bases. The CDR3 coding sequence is TGTGCCAGCAGCCCGCCCCGTATGGGACCTTACACAGATACGCAGTATTTT. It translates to CASSPPRMGPYTDTQYF.

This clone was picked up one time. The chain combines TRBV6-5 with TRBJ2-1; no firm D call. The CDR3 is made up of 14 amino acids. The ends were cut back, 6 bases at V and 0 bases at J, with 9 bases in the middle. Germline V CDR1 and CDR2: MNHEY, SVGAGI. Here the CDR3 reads CASRSAYSYNEQFF. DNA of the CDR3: TGTGCCAGCAGGTCCGCCTACTCCTACAATGAGCAGTTCTTC.

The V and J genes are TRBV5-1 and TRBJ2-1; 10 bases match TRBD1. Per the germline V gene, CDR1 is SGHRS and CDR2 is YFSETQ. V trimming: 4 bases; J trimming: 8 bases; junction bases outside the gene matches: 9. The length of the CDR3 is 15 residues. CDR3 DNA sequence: TGCGCCAGCAGCAACCGGGACAGGGGTGTTGATGAGCAGTTCTTC. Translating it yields CASSNRDRGVDEQFF.

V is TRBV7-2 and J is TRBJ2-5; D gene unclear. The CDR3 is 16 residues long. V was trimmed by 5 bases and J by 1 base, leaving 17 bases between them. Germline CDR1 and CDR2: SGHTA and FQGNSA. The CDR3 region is CASSPDRWAGQETQYF. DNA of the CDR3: TGTGCCAGCAGCCCCGACCGCTGGGCAGGCCAAGAGACCCAGTACTTC.

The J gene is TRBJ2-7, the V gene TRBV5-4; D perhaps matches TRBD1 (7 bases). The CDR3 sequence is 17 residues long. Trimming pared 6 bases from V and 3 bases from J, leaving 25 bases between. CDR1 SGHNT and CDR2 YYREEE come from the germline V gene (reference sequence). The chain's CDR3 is CASTPRGAAGGNYEQYF. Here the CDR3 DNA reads TGTGCCAGCACCCCCAGGGGGGCCGCCGGAGGCAACTACGAGCAGTACTTC.

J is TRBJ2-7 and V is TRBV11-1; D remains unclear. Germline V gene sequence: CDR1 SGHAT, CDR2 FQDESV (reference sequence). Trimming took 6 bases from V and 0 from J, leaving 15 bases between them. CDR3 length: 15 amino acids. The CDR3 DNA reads TGTGCCAGCAGTTTACATCAGATGATCTCCTACGAGCAGTACTTC. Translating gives CASSLHQMISYEQYF.

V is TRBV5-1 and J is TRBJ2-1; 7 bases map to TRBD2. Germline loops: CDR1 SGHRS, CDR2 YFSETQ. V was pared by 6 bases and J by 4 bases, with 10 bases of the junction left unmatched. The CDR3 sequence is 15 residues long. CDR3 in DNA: TGCGCCAGCACGGTAGGGACTACCGGATACAATGAGCAGTTCTTC. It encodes CASTVGTTGYNEQFF. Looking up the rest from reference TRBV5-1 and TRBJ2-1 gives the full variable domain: KAGVTQTPRYLIKTRGQQVTLSCSPISGHRSVSWYQQTPGQGLQFLFEYFSETQRNKGNFPGRFSGRQFSNSRSEMNVSTLELGDSALYLCASTVGTTGYNEQFFGPGTRLTVL.

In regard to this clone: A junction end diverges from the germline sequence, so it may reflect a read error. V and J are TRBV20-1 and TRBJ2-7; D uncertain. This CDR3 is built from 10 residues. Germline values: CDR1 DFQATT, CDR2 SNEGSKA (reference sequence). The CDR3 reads CSARDSLPGF. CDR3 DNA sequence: TGCAGTGCTAGAGACTCCCTGCCGGGTTTC.

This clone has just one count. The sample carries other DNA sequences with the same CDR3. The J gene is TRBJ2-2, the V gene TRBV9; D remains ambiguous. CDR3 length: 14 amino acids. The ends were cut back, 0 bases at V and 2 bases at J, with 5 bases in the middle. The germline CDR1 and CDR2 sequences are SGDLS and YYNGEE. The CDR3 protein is CASSVGPNTGELFF. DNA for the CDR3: TGTGCCAGCAGCGTAGGACCTAACACCGGGGAGCTGTTTTTT. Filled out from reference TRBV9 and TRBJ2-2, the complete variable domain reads DSGVTQTPKHLITATGQRVTLRCSPRSGDLSVYWYQQSLDQGLQFLIQYYNGEERAKGNILERFSAQQFPDLHSELNLSSLELGDSALYFCASSVGPNTGELFFGEGSRLTVL.

This CDR3 is CASSQERYQETQYF. The CDR3, as DNA: TGCGCCAGCAGCCAGGAGCGGTACCAAGAGACCCAGTACTTC. This chain connects TRBV4-1 to TRBJ2-5, with D possibly TRBD2 on 5 matching bases. Germline CDR1 reads MGHRA; CDR2 reads YSYEKL. The CDR3 spans 14 residues. V was cut by 3 bases and J by 0 bases, with 8 bases left in between.

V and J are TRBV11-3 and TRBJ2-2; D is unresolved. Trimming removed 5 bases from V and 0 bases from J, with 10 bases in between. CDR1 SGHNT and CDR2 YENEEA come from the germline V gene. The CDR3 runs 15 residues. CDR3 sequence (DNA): TGTGCCAGCAGCCCCGGACCTCCGAACACCGGGGAGCTGTTTTTT. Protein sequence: CASSPGPPNTGELFF. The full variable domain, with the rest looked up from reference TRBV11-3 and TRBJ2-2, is EAGVVQSPRYKIIEKKQPVAFWCNPISGHNTLYWYLQNLGQGPELLIRYENEEAVDDSQLPKDRFSAERLKGVDSTLKIQPAELGDSAVYLCASSPGPPNTGELFFGEGSRLTVL.

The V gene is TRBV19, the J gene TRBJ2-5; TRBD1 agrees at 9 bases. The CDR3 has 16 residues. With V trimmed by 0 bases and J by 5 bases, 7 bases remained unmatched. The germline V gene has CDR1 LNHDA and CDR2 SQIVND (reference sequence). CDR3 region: CASSIEQTGGGETQYF. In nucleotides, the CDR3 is TGTGCCAGTAGTATAGAACAGACAGGGGGGGGTGAGACCCAGTACTTC. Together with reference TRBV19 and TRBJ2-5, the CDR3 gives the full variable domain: DGGITQSPKYLFRKEGQNVTLSCEQNLNHDAMYWYRQDPGQGLRLIYYSQIVNDFQKGDIAEGYSVSREKKESFPLTVTSAQKNPTAFYLCASSIEQTGGGETQYFGPGTRLLVL.

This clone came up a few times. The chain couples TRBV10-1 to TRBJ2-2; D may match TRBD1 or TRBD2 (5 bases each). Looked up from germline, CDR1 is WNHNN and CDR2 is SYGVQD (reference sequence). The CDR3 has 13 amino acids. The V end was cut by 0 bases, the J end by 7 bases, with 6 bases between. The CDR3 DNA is TGCGCCAGCAGTGAGTCGGGGGTCGGGGAGCTGTTTTTT. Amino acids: CASSESGVGELFF.

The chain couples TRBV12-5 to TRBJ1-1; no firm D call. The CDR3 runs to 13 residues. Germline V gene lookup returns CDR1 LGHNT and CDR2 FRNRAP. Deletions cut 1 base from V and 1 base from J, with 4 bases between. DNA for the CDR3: TGTGCTAGTGGTTTGGGACAGAACACTGAAGCTTTCTTT. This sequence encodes CASGLGQNTEAFF. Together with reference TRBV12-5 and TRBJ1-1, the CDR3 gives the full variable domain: DARVTQTPRHKVTEMGQEVTMRCQPILGHNTVFWYRQTMMQGLELLAYFRNRAPLDDSGMPKDRFSAEMPDATLATLKIQPSEPRDSAVYFCASGLGQNTEAFFGQGTRLTVV.

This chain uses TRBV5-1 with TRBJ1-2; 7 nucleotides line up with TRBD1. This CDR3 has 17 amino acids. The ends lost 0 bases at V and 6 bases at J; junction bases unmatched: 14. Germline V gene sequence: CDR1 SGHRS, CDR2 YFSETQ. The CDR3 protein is CASSLAGRPGGIHGYTF. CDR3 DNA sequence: TGCGCCAGCAGCTTGGCCGGCCGGCCAGGGGGGATTCATGGCTACACCTTC. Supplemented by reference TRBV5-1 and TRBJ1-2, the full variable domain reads KAGVTQTPRYLIKTRGQQVTLSCSPISGHRSVSWYQQTPGQGLQFLFEYFSETQRNKGNFPGRFSGRQFSNSRSEMNVSTLELGDSALYLCASSLAGRPGGIHGYTFGSGTRLTVV.

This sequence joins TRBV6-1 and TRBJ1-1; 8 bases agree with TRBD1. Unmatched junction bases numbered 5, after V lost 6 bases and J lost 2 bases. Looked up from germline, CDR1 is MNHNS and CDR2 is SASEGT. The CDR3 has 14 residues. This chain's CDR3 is CASRRDRPNTEAFF. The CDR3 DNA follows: TGTGCCAGCAGGAGGGACAGGCCTAACACTGAAGCTTTCTTT.

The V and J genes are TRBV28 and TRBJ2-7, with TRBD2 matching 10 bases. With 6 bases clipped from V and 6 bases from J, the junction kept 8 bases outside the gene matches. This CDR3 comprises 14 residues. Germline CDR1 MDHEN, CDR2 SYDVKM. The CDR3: CASRPSGRSREQYF. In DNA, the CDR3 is TGTGCCAGCAGACCTAGCGGGAGATCGCGCGAGCAGTACTTC.

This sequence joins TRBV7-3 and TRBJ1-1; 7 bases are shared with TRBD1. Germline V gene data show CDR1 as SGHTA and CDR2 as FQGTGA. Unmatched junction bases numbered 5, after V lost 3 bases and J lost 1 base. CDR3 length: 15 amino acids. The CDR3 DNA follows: TGTGCCAGCAGCTTCCGGGACAGAGCGAACACTGAAGCTTTCTTT. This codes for CASSFRDRANTEAFF.

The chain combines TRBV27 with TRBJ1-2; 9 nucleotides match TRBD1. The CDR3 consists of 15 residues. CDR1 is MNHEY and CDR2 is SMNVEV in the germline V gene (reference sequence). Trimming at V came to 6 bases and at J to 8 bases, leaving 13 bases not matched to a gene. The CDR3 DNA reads TGTGCCAGCAGGGGGTCTGGGACAGGGATAATCGGCTACACCTTC. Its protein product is CASRGSGTGIIGYTF.

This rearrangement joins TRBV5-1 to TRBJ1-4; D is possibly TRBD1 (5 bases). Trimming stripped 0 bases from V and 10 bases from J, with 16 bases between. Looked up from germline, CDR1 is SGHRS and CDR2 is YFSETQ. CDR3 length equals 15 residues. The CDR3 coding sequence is TGCGCCAGCAGCTTGGCAAGGGGCTTCAAGGGAAAACTGTTTTTT. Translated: CASSLARGFKGKLFF.

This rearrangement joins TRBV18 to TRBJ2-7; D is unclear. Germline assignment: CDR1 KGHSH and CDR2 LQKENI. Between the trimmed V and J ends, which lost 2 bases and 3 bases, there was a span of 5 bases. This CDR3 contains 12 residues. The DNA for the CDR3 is TGTGCCAGCTCACCAACTAACTACGAGCAGTACTTC. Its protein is CASSPTNYEQYF.

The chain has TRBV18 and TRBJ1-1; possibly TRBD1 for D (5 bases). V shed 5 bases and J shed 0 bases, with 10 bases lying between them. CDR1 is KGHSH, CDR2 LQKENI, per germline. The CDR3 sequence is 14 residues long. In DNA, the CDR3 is TGTGCCAGCTCAGCTCTAGGGGTGAACACTGAAGCTTTCTTT. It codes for CASSALGVNTEAFF. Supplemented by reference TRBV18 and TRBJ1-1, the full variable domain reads NAGVMQNPRHLVRRRGQEARLRCSPMKGHSHVYWYRQLPEEGLKFMVYLQKENIIDESGMPKERFSAEFPKEGPSILRIQQVVRGDSAAYFCASSALGVNTEAFFGQGTRLTVV.

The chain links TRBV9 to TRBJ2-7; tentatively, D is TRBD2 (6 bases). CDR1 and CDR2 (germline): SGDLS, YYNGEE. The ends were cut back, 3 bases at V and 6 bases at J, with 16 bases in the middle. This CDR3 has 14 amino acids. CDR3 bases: TGTGCCAGCAGCGGCGGGGCGTCCCTGCCCGAGCAGTACTTC. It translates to CASSGGASLPEQYF.

In DNA, the CDR3 is TGTGCCAGCAGCCCCCTGAGGGGTTCGTCTAACTATGGCTACACCTTC. Translating gives CASSPLRGSSNYGYTF. This chain connects TRBV7-2 to TRBJ1-2, with a possible D match to TRBD1 (5 bases). V was pared by 5 bases and J by 0 bases, with 16 bases between. The germline gives CDR1 SGHTA, CDR2 FQGNSA. This CDR3 contains 16 residues.

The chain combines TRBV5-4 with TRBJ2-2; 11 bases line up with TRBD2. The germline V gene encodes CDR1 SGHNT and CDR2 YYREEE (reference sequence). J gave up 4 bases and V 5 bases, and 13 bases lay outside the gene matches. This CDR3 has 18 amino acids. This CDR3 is CASSTRTSGQVPTGELFF. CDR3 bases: TGTGCCAGCAGTACCCGGACTAGCGGGCAGGTTCCCACCGGGGAGCTGTTTTTT.

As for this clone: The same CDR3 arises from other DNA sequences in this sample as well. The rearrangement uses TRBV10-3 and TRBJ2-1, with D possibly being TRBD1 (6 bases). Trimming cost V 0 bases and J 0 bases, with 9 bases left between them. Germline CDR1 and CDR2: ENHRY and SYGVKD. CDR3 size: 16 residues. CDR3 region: CAISESTRGSYNEQFF. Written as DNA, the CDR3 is TGTGCCATCAGTGAGTCGACCAGGGGCTCCTACAATGAGCAGTTCTTC.

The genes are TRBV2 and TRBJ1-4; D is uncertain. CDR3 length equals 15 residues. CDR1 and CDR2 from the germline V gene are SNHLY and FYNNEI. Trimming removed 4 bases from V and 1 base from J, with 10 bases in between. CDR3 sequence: CASSAFLGTNEKLFF. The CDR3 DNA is TGTGCCAGCAGTGCCTTTTTAGGAACTAATGAAAAACTGTTTTTT.